The TCR beta chain under discussion was sequenced for a study of tumor and adjacent non-tumor tissue in lung cancer. Study as a whole: Some 4.1 million productive TCRbeta reads were obtained per sample on average.

This sample's RNA came from whole unsorted tissue. Chemotherapy-naive patients with new lung cancer underwent thoracic surgery in China, August–late 2014. CDR1 is SGHAT and CDR2 is FQNNGV in the germline V gene. The CDR3 is made up of 16 amino acids. A word on this clonotype: What it binds is unknown. The junction and the germline gene differ at one end; a read error may be behind it.

TCRbeta libraries were built with three rounds of nested PCR, modified from ARM-PCR. TCRdb used MiXCR to reprocess the multiplex PCR reads, holding one entry per CDR3 protein. The profile shows about 75,000 distinct CDR3 sequences, 77% of them singletons. Overall study findings and caveats: Normal lung showed higher cumulative top 100 clone frequency than tumor. Significantly higher TCR diversity was found in tumor than normal lung.

The V gene is TRBV11-2, the J gene TRBJ2-1; 10 nucleotides line up with TRBD2. Source material: lung tumor tissue. This TCR was sampled from a woman between 50 and 59 years old with non-small cell lung cancer. CDR3 region: CACSLGGLAGVGEQFF. CDR3 bases: TGTGCCTGCAGTCTAGGGGGGCTAGCGGGAGTAGGTGAGCAGTTCTTC.